This TCR beta chain was captured by sequencing in a study of cytomegalovirus exposure and HLA in healthy donors. This CDR3 is 18 amino acids long. Trimming removed 1 base from V and 8 bases from J, with 23 bases in between. Germline CDR1 is SEHNR and CDR2 is FQNEAQ (reference sequence). The study ran its PCR with 60 Vbeta and 13 Jbeta primers. Sequenced by immunoSEQ multiplex PCR; TCRdb stores in-frame clones only, minus some. The profile shows about 180,000 clones, 76% of them singletons. The gene calls are TRBV7-9 and TRBJ1-4; tentatively, D is TRBD1 (6 bases). Sequences were obtained from PBMCs. The receptor comes from a man aged 18-30 years in good health and CMV-seronegative. The CDR3, as DNA: TGTGCCAGCAGCTTAGGTCGGGGCAGGGGTCCCCTTGGGGAAAAACTGTTTTTT. This translates into CASSLGRGRGPLGEKLFF.